This TCR beta chain was identified during a study of blood T cell repertoires in COVID-19. Study in general: Sites in the United States, Italy and Spain provided acute and convalescent COVID-19 samples. PBMCs, B-cell-depleted T cells, or T cells were the source of the cDNA or gDNA that made up the material.

Unmatched junction bases numbered 11, after V lost 6 bases and J lost 4 bases. Germline CDR1 reads SQVTM; CDR2 reads ANQGSEA. CDR3 length equals 15 residues. As processed by the authors: Amplification with reference gene primers provided the estimates of nucleated cell counts. The table came from immunoSEQ multiplex PCR; TCRdb's copy has only in-frame clones and leaves some out. D and trimming were read from the DNA, whereas the V and J calls and clone size are those reported in that table. The repertoire includes 65,000 to 80,000 clones, roughly 88% of them detected once, and less than 3% sits in the top ten.

The chain joins TRBV29-1 to TRBJ2-5; 10 bases match TRBD1. This clonotype was obtained from a man aged 65-85 years with active or convalescent COVID-19. Material for sequencing was peripheral blood. This CDR3 reads CSVRRRQGAGETQYF. Here the CDR3 DNA reads TGCAGCGTCCGACGGAGACAGGGGGCGGGAGAGACCCAGTACTTC.